This TCR beta chain was found in a study of shared clonotypes between healthy human individuals (dated by TCRdb to about 2020). Broadly, across the study: A few men and two women, aged 18 to 49 years, made up the cohort. To estimate repertoire size and how much clonotype sharing occurs between individuals, the study deeply sequenced the blood TCR repertoires of roughly 5 healthy adults. To increase sequencing depth and limit assay-specific biases, different laboratories used diverse techniques to prepare libraries and sequence TCR repertoires. Leukapheresis yielded between about 0.94 and 9.5 billion PBMCs per donor. The paper as a whole reports these results and caveats: Sampling was restricted to blood, and TCR repertoires in tissues likely differ from the TCR repertoires found in blood. The genetic and exposure-history diversity represented was limited by the small number of donors. Pairwise subsampling indicated that sequencing depth was expected to affect the degree of clonotype sharing among donors.

On this clone itself: Its antigen remains unidentified. Nothing much larger sits one base from this clone, and base qualities are not available.

Including cysteine and phenylalanine, the CDR3 has 12 amino acids. Only the CDR3 region is kept as DNA, spanning 36 bases read in frame from base 1. The germline V gene provides CDR1 SNHLY and CDR2 FYNNEI. V and J lose 8 bases and 0 bases, and a span of 5 bases separates them. The donors were healthy, HIV-negative adults with no recently reported acute infections or vaccinations. Only Caucasian adults living in Nashville, Tennessee, USA were represented among the donors. For unsorted samples, about 90 million PBMCs were counted and genomic DNA was extracted with the QIAamp DNA Blood Mini kit. Blood was obtained by leukapheresis, after which PBMCs were separated by Ficoll-Histopaque density gradient centrifugation and cryopreserved in liquid nitrogen vapor phase. TCR CDR3 regions were amplified from genomic DNA by multiplex PCR using the deep immunoSEQ assay. Extracted genomic DNA from each cell subset was distributed evenly across all wells of several immunoSEQ 96-well plates, and each plate was treated as a replicate. Each replicate PCR for unsorted PBMC received about 300 ng genomic DNA, equal to tens of thousands of T cell genomes. Genomic DNA from unsorted PBMC was sequenced over ten immunoSEQ deep assay plates. Purified libraries were measured with a Qubit 3.0 fluorometer, size-checked on a Bioanalyzer 2100, and measured again with the KAPA Library Quantification kit. Every immunoSEQ 96-well plate was sequenced on a separate single-read 150-cycle Illumina NextSeq 550 flow cell. As for the original processing: Because only junctional sequences without quality scores were contained in the immunoSEQ output, filtering matching that applied to full-length reads could not be performed. Sequences were annotated with PyIR, a Python wrapper for IgBLAST v1.9, and V/J genes and CDR3 were assigned using IMGT germline references. Reads were filtered out if the reads had weak V/J assignments (E-value above 1e-6), no CDR3, stop codons, out-of-frame junctions, or ambiguous translated residues. V3J clonotypes were defined as sequences sharing the same inferred V gene, J gene, and CDR3 amino acid sequence. To compute the percentage overlap between repertoires, the number of shared unique clonotypes was divided by the size of the smaller repertoire. Richness of each repertoire was evaluated using RTK rarefaction, the Chao1 estimator, and Recon v2.1 estimates of unobserved clonotypes. Sourced from immuneACCESS, this table was stored by TCRdb with only in-frame sequences that have V and J called. A share of the clones is absent; for the studies checked, an unresolved V gene accounts for under half, and the remainder has no known explanation. V and J calls and clone size follow that table, whereas D and trimming were derived from the DNA. This sample holds 400,000 to 600,000 clones; roughly 77% were observed only once. Less than 15% of the sample goes to the ten largest clones.

The specimen was PBMCs. This sequence was found in a woman aged 40 to 50 in good health. Some clones in this sample may be carry-over from other donors' samples. Recombination joined TRBV2 with TRBJ1-3, with the D gene uncertain. The DNA sequence is as follows: TGTGCCAGCCGCCCCTCTGGAAACACCATATATTTT. Its protein reads: CASRPSGNTIYF.